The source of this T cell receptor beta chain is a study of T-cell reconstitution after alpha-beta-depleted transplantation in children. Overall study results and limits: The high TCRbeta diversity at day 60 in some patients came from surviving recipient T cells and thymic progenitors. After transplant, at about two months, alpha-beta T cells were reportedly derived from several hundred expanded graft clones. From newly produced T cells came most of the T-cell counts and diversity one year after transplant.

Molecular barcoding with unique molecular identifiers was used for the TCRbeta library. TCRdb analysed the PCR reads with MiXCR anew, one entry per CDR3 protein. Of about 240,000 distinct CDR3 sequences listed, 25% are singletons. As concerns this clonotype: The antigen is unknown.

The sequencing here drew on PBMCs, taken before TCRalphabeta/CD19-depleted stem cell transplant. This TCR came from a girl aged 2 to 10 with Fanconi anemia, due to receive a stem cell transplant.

In DNA form, the CDR3 reads TGTGCCAGCAGCTTACTCTGGCAGGGGGAGGACGAGCAGTACTTC. Translated: CASSLLWQGEDEQYF. The chain joins TRBV11-2 to TRBJ2-7; D is perhaps TRBD1 (7 bases). The germline gives CDR1 SGHAT, CDR2 FQNNGV. The CDR3 runs 15 residues. Trimming took 2 bases from V and 5 from J, leaving 16 bases between them.